The entry below gives a single T cell receptor (beta chain) sequence along with its context. Method: immunoSEQ multiplex PCR; TCRdb's copy keeps in-frame clones and lacks some. Of about 220,000 clones listed, roughly 88% are singletons. The data originate from a study of blood T cell repertoires in COVID-19. V lost 3 bases and J lost 8, with 17 bases in between. From germline, CDR1 is SGDLS and CDR2 YYNGEE. CDR3 length equals 14 residues. V usage is TRBV9 and J usage is TRBJ1-1; D is ambiguous. This clonotype was obtained from a man between 50 and 59 years old with active or convalescent COVID-19. The sample consisted of peripheral blood. The CDR3 DNA reads TGTGCCAGCAGCGCAGTGGCAACCTCTGCCGAAGCTTTCTTT. As protein: CASSAVATSAEAFF.